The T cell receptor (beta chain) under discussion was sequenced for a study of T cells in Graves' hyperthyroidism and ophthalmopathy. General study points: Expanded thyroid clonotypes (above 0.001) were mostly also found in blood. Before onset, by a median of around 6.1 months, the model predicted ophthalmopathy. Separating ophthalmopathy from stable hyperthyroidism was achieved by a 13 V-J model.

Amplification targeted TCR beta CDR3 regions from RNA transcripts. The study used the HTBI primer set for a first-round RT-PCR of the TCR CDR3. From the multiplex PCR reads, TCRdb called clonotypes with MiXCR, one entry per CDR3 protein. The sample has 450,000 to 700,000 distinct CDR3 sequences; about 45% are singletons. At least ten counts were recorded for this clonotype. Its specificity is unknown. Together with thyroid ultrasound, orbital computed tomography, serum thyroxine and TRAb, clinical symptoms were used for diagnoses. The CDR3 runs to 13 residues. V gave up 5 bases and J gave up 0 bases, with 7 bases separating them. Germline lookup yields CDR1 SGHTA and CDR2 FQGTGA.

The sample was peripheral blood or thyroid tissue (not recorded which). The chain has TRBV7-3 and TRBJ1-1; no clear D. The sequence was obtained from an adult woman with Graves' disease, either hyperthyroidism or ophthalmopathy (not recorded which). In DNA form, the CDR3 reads TGTGCCAGCAGCCCCCAGATGAACACTGAAGCTTTCTTT. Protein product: CASSPQMNTEAFF.